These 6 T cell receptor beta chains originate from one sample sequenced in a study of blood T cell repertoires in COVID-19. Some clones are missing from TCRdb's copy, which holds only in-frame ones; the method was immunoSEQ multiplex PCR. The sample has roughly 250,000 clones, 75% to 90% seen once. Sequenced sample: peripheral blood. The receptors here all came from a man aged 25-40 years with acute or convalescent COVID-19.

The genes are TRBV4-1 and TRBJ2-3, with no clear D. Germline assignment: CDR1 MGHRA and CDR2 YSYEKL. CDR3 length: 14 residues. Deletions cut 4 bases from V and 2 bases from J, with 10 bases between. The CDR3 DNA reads TGCGCCAGCAGCCTTGGCAGTAACACAGATACGCAGTATTTT. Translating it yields CASSLGSNTDTQYF.

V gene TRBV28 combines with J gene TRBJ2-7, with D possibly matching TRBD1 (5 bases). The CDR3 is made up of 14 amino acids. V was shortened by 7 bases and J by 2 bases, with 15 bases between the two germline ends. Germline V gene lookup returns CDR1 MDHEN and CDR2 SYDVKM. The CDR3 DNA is TGTGCCAGCACCTTCCAGGGTTCGCCCTACGAGCAGTACTTC. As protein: CASTFQGSPYEQYF.

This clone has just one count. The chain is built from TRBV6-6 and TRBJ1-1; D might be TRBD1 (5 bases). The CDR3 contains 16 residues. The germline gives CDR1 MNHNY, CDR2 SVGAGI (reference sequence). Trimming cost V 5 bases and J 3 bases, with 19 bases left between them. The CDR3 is CASSPRGGSTDTEAFF. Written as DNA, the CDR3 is TGTGCCAGCAGTCCCCGGGGGGGGAGCACGGACACTGAAGCTTTCTTT.

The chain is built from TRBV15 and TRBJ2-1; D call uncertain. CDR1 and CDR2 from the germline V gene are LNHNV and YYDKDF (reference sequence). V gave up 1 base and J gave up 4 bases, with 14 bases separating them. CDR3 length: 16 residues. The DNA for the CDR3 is TGTGCCACCAGCAGAGGCCTGGCCCTCCGTTACAATGAGCAGTTCTTC. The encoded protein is CATSRGLALRYNEQFF.

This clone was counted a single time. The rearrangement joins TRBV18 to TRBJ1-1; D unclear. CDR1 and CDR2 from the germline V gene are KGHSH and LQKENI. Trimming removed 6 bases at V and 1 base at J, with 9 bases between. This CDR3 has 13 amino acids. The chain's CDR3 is CASSQGENTEAFF. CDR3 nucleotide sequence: TGTGCCAGCTCCCAAGGAGAGAACACTGAAGCTTTCTTT.

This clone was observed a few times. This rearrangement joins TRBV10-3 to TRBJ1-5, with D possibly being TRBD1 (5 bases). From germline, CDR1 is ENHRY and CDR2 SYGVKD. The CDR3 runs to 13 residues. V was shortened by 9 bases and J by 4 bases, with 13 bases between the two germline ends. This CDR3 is CAIQTELNQPQHF. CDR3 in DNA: TGTGCCATACAGACAGAGCTTAATCAGCCCCAGCATTTT.